This T cell receptor (beta chain) originates from a study of early T cells in non-severe SARS-CoV-2 infection. For the study at large: Sequencing targeted bulk RNA from unsorted whole blood, leaving chains unpaired.

This clonotype came up a few times. The antigen is not known. General study points: CD4 and private specificities were missed by VDJdb matching, which favored anti-spike CD8 responses.

The J segment lost 0 bases and the V segment lost 5 bases, leaving 2 bases of the junction unmatched. Germline loops: CDR1 KGHSH, CDR2 LQKENI. The CDR3 runs to 15 residues. Unique molecular identifiers were affixed to single, distinct cDNA molecules. TCRdb reanalysed the 5' RACE reads using MiXCR and keeps one entry per CDR3 protein. The sample includes some 89,000 distinct CDR3 sequences, 9.5% to 12% of them seen just once. Material: whole blood, obtained at baseline. The clonotype originates from an adult who was a healthcare worker with PCR-confirmed SARS-CoV-2 infection or an uninfected control (not recorded which). The rearrangement joins TRBV18 to TRBJ1-5; 9 positions agree with TRBD1. CDR3 sequence: CASSRTGASNQPQHF. In DNA form, the CDR3 reads TGTGCCAGCTCAAGGACAGGGGCTAGCAATCAGCCCCAGCATTTT.